Detailed here is one TCR beta chain. Its antigen is currently unknown. Added to each PCR by spiking were synthetic TCR analog templates. Profiling relied on immunoSEQ multiplex PCR, and the TCRdb table lists in-frame clones only, not all of them. This sample has approximately 32,000 clones, with 80% to 90% found just once. The data were obtained in a study of PD-L1 blockade in urothelial cancer. General study results and limits: Prediction of better survival came from below-median pretreatment blood TCR clonality.

Germline loops: CDR1 LGHNA, CDR2 YSLEER. This CDR3 contains 15 residues. The trim removed 1 base at V and 0 bases at J, leaving 1 base unmatched. The TCR sequence derives from a man between 60 and 75 years old with urothelial cancer. The sample was PBMCs, taken around atezolizumab (anti-PD-L1) treatment. J is TRBJ2-7 and V is TRBV4-3, with 9 bases fitting TRBD1. CDR3 amino acids: CASSQVTGGSYEQYF. Written as DNA, the CDR3 is TGCGCCAGCAGCCAAGTGACAGGGGGCTCCTACGAGCAGTACTTC.